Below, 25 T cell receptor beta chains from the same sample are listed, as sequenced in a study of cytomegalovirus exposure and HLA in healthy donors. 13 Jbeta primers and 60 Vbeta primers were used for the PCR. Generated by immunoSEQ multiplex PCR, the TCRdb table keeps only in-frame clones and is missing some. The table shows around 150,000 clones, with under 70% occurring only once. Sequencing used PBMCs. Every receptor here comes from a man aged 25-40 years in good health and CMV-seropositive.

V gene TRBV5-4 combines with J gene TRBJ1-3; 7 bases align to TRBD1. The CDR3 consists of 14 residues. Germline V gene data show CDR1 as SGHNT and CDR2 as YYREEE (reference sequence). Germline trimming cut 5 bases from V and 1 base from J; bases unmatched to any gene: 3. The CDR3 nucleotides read TGTGCCAGCAGATCGACAGGGTCTGGAAACACCATATATTTT. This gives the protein CASRSTGSGNTIYF.

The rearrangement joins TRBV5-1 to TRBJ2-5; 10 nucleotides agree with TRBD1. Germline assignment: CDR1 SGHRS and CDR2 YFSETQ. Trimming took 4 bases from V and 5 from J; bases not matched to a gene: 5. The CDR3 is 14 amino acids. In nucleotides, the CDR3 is TGCGCCAGCAGCCACGGACAGGGGGATGAGACCCAGTACTTC. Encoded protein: CASSHGQGDETQYF.

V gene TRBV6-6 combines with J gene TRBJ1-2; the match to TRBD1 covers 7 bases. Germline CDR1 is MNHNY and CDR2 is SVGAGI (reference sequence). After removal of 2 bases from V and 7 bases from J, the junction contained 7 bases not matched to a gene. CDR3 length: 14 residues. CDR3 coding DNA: TGTGCCAGCAGTTACGAGACAGGGTCGCGTGGCTACACCTTC. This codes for CASSYETGSRGYTF.

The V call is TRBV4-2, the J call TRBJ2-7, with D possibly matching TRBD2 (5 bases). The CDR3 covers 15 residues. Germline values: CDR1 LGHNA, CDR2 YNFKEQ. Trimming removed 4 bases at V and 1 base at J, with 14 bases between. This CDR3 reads CASSPLPADSYEQYF. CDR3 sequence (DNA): TGTGCCAGCAGCCCGCTCCCAGCGGATTCCTACGAGCAGTACTTC.

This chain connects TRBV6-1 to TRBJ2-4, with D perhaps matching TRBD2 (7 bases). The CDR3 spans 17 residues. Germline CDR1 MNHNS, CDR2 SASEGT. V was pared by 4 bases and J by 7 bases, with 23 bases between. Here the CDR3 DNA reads TGTGCCAGCAGTGGCGAGTTGGGCAGGGAGGGGGGTAACATTCAGTACTTC. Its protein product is CASSGELGREGGNIQYF.

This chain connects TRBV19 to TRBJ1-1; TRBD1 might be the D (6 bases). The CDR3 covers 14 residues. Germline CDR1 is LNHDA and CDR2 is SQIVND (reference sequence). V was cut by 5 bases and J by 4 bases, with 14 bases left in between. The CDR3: CASSQQGGSTEAFF. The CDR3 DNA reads TGTGCCAGTAGTCAACAGGGTGGTAGCACTGAAGCTTTCTTT. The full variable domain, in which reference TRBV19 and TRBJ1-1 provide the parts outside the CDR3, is DGGITQSPKYLFRKEGQNVTLSCEQNLNHDAMYWYRQDPGQGLRLIYYSQIVNDFQKGDIAEGYSVSREKKESFPLTVTSAQKNPTAFYLCASSQQGGSTEAFFGQGTRLTVV.

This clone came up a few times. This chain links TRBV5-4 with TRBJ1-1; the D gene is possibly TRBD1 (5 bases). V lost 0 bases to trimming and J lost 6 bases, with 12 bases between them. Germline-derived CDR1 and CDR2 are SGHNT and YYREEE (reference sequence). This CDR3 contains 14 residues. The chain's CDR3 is CASSLEYRIAEAFF. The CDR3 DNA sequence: TGTGCCAGCAGCTTGGAGTACAGGATAGCTGAAGCTTTCTTT.

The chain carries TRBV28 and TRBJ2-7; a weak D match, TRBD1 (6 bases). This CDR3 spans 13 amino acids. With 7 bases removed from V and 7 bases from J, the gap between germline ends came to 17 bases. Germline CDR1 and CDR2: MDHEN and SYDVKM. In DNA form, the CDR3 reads TGTGCCAGCAATCACAGGGACGCCTTTGAGCAGTACTTC. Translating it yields CASNHRDAFEQYF.

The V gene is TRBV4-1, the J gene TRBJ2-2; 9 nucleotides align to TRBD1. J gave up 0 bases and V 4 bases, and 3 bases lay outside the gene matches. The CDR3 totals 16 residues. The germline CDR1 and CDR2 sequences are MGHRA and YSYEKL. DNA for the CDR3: TGCGCCAGCAGCCTAGGGACAGGGCCGAACACCGGGGAGCTGTTTTTT. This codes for CASSLGTGPNTGELFF.

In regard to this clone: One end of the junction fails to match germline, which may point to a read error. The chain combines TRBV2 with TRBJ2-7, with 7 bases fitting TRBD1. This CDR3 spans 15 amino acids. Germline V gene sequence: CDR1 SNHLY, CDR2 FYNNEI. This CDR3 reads CVSSVPRGIPYEQYF. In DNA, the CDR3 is TGTGTCAGCAGTGTCCCCAGGGGGATCCCCTACGAGCAGTACTTC. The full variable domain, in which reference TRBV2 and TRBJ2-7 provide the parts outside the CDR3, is EPEVTQTPSHQVTQMGQEVILRCVPISNHLYFYWYRQILGQKVEFLVSFYNNEISEKSEIFDDQFSVERPDGSNFTLKIRSTKLEDSAMYFCVSSVPRGIPYEQYFGPGTRLTVT.

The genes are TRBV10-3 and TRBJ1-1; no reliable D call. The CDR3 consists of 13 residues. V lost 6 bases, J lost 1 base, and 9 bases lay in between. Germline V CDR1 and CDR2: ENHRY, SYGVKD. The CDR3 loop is CAIRVQKNTEAFF. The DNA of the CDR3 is TGTGCCATCAGAGTCCAGAAGAACACTGAAGCTTTCTTT.

The DNA of the CDR3 is TGTGCCAGCAGCTCAGGGTATAGCAATCAGCCCCAGCATTTT. Protein sequence: CASSSGYSNQPQHF. The rearrangement joins TRBV6-5 to TRBJ1-5; the D gene is possibly TRBD1 (5 bases). This CDR3 region has 14 residues. The V gene's germline CDR1 is MNHEY and CDR2 SVGAGI. Trimming cost V 6 bases and J 0 bases, with 9 bases left between them.

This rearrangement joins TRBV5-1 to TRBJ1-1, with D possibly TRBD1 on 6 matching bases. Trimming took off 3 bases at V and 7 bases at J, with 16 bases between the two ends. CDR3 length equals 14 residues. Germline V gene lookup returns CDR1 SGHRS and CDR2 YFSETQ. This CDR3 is CASSYTGLRVEAFF. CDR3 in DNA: TGCGCCAGCAGCTATACAGGGCTCAGGGTTGAAGCTTTCTTT.

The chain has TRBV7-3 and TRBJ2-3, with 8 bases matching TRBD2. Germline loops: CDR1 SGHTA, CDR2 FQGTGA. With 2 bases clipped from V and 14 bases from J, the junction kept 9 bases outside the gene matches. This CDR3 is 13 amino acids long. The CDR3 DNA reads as TGTGCCAGCAGCTTAGGTTTGGGACTAGAAACGTATTTT. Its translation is CASSLGLGLETYF.

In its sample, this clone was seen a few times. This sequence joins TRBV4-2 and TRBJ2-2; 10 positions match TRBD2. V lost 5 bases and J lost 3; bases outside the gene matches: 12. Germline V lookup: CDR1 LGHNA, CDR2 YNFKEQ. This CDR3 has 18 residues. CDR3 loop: CASSVPGLALVDTGELFF. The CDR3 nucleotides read TGTGCCAGCAGCGTTCCGGGACTAGCGTTGGTGGACACCGGGGAGCTGTTTTTT.

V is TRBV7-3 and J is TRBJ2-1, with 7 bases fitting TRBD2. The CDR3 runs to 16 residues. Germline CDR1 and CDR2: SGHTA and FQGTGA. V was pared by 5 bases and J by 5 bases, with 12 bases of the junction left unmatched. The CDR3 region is CASSPTLAVRNNEQFF. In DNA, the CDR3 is TGTGCCAGCAGCCCTACCCTAGCGGTCAGAAACAATGAGCAGTTCTTC.

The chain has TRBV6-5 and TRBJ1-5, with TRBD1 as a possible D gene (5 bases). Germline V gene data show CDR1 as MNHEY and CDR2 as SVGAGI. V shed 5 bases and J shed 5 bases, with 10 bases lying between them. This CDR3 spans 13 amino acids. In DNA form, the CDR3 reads TGTGCCAGCAGTCACGACAGAGATCAGCCCCAGCATTTT. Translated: CASSHDRDQPQHF.

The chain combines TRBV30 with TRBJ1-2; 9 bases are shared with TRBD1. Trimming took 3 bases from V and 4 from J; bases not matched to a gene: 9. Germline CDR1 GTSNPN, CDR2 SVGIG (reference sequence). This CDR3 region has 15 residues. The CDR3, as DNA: TGTGCCTGGAGGCTCGCAACAGGGGGCGGCTATGGCTACACCTTC. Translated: CAWRLATGGGYGYTF.

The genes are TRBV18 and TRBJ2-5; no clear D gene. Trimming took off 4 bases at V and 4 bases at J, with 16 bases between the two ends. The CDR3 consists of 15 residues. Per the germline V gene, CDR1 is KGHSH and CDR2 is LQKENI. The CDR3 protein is CASSQILNLGETQYF. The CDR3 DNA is TGTGCCAGCTCACAAATACTAAACCTCGGAGAGACCCAGTACTTC. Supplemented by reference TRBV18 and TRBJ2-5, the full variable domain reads NAGVMQNPRHLVRRRGQEARLRCSPMKGHSHVYWYRQLPEEGLKFMVYLQKENIIDESGMPKERFSAEFPKEGPSILRIQQVVRGDSAAYFCASSQILNLGETQYFGPGTRLLVL.

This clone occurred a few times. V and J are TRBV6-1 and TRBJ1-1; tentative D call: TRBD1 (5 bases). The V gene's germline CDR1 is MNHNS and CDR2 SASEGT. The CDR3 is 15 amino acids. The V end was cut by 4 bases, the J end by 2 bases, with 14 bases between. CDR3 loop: CASSAGYQGNTEAFF. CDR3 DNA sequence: TGTGCCAGCAGTGCAGGGTATCAGGGAAACACTGAAGCTTTCTTT.

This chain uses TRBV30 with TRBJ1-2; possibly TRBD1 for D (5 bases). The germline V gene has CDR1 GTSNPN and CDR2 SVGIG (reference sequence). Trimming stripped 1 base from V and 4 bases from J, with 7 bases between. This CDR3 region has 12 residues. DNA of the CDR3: TGTGCCTGGAGTGCGACAGCCTATGGCTACACCTTC. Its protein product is CAWSATAYGYTF.

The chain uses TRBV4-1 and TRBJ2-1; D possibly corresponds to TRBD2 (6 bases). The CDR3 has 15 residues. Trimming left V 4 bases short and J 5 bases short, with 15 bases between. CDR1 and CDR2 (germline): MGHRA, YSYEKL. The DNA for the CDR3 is TGCGCCAGCAGCCCAACGACGGGAGTCCACAATGAGCAGTTCTTC. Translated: CASSPTTGVHNEQFF.

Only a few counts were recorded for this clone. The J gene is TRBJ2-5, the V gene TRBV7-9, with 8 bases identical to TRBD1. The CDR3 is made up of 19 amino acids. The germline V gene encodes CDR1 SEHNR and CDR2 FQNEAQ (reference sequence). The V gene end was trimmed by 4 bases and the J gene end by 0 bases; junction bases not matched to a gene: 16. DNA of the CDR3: TGTGCCAGCAGCTCGACGGATGGGACAGGTGATGGGTACCAAGAGACCCAGTACTTC. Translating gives CASSSTDGTGDGYQETQYF.

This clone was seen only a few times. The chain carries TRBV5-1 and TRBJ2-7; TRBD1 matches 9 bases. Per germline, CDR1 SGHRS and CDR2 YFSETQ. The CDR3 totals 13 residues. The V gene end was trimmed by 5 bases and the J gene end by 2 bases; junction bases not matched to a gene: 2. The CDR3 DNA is TGCGCCAGCAGACGGGACAGGGCCTACGAGCAGTACTTC. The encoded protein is CASRRDRAYEQYF.

CDR3 sequence reads: CASSPPTGGDRTDTQYF. The DNA of the CDR3 is TGTGCCAGCTCACCACCGACCGGGGGAGACCGGACAGATACGCAGTATTTT. The chain carries TRBV18 and TRBJ2-3, with D perhaps TRBD2 (6 bases). This CDR3 is 17 amino acids long. CDR1 KGHSH and CDR2 LQKENI come from the germline V gene. The ends were cut back, 0 bases at V and 3 bases at J, with 16 bases in the middle.